The 11 T cell receptor beta chains below were found in one sample sequenced in a study of blood T cell repertoires in COVID-19. The data were produced by immunoSEQ multiplex PCR, yet TCRdb's version contains in-frame clones alone and is incomplete. The repertoire holds 250,000 to 300,000 clones, 89% seen once, with 2% to 2.5% in the top ten. The material sequenced was peripheral blood. These receptors originate from a man in his fifties with acute or convalescent COVID-19.

CDR3 sequence reads: CASSSAGGTGELFF. Written as DNA, the CDR3 is TGTGCCAGCAGTTCCGCAGGAGGGACCGGGGAGCTGTTTTTT. V and J are TRBV5-5 and TRBJ2-2; D may be TRBD2 (6 bases). Germline V gene data show CDR1 as SGHKS and CDR2 as YYEKEE (reference sequence). The CDR3 runs 14 residues. V was pared by 5 bases and J by 5 bases, with 13 bases between.

The chain couples TRBV7-8 to TRBJ1-5, with D possibly being TRBD1 (5 bases). V was pared by 1 base and J by 6 bases, with 7 bases between. The CDR3 loop spans 13 amino acids. Germline assignment: CDR1 SGHVS and CDR2 FQNEAQ. The CDR3 nucleotides are TGTGCCAGCAGCTTAGTTAGGGGTCAGCCCCAGCATTTT. It is translated as CASSLVRGQPQHF.

The CDR3, as DNA: TGTGCCAGCAGCGTACAGGGGGTCGGTGGCTACACCTTC. Its protein is CASSVQGVGGYTF. The gene calls are TRBV9 and TRBJ1-2; 7 nucleotides align to TRBD1. Per the germline V gene, CDR1 is SGDLS and CDR2 is YYNGEE. The CDR3 runs 13 residues. The junction had 4 bases not matched to a gene; V was cut back by 1 base and J by 7 bases.

This CDR3 reads CASSPWAASNTGELFF. The CDR3 coding sequence is TGTGCCAGCTCACCTTGGGCAGCTTCTAACACCGGGGAGCTGTTTTTT. This chain connects TRBV18 to TRBJ2-2; D call uncertain. The V and J ends lost 3 bases and 2 bases respectively, with 13 bases between them. Germline V lookup: CDR1 KGHSH, CDR2 LQKENI. This CDR3 contains 16 residues.

This chain links TRBV6-5 with TRBJ1-4; TRBD1 might be the D (5 bases). Germline V gives CDR1 MNHEY, CDR2 SVGAGI. The germline V and J ends were trimmed by 4 bases and 1 base, with 13 bases remaining between them. CDR3 length: 16 amino acids. CDR3 nucleotides: TGTGCCAGCAGTTCGGGGGAACGGAGAACTAATGAAAAACTGTTTTTT. It yields the protein CASSSGERRTNEKLFF.

The genes are TRBV5-6 and TRBJ2-7, with 10 bases that match TRBD2. V gave up 2 bases and J gave up 4 bases; unmatched junction bases: 6. Per germline, CDR1 SGHDT and CDR2 YYEEEE. This CDR3 is built from 15 residues. CDR3 DNA: TGTGCCAGCAGCTTTCCCACTAGCGGGGTTTACGAGCAGTACTTC. Translated, it gives CASSFPTSGVYEQYF.

V and J are TRBV6-1 and TRBJ1-6; D not certain. Trimming took off 2 bases at V and 6 bases at J, with 8 bases between the two ends. The germline V gene has CDR1 MNHNS and CDR2 SASEGT. The CDR3 totals 14 residues. CDR3 sequence reads: CASSETSPNSPLHF. The CDR3 nucleotides read TGTGCCAGCAGTGAAACCAGTCCTAATTCACCCCTCCACTTT.

The genes are TRBV7-9 and TRBJ2-3; D is perhaps TRBD1 (6 bases). Per germline, CDR1 SEHNR and CDR2 FQNEAQ (reference sequence). Trimming removed 4 bases from V and 2 bases from J, with 10 bases in between. CDR3 length: 14 residues. The CDR3 loop is CASSWGQDTDTQYF. CDR3 bases: TGTGCCAGCAGCTGGGGGCAGGACACAGATACGCAGTATTTT.

The rearrangement uses TRBV14 and TRBJ2-3, with 7 bases fitting TRBD1. V shed 3 bases, J shed 5 bases, and the junction held 20 bases outside the gene matches. This CDR3 is built from 19 residues. The V gene's germline CDR1 is SGHDN and CDR2 FVKESK. The CDR3 DNA follows: TGTGCCAGCAGCCACCGACCGGGACAGAGCATTGTAGAGGGAGATACGCAGTATTTT. This codes for CASSHRPGQSIVEGDTQYF.

This clone was seen only once. V and J are TRBV3-1 (or the pseudogene TRBV3-2) and TRBJ2-7; 8 nucleotides match TRBD1. The germline gives CDR1 LGHDT, CDR2 YNNKEL (reference sequence). The V gene end was trimmed by 2 bases and the J gene end by 12 bases; junction bases not matched to a gene: 12. The CDR3 loop spans 14 amino acids. The CDR3: CASSQLGQATTPYF. The CDR3 region has the DNA TGTGCCAGCAGCCAACTGGGACAGGCGACTACCCCGTACTTC.

V is TRBV7-9 and J is TRBJ2-2; 9 bases agree with TRBD2. V gave up 2 bases and J gave up 0 bases; unmatched junction bases: 10. The CDR3 runs 19 residues. Germline lookup yields CDR1 SEHNR and CDR2 FQNEAQ (reference sequence). CDR3 DNA sequence: TGTGCCAGCAGCTTAAGGAGCGGGGGGCGACCTACGAACACCGGGGAGCTGTTTTTT. It is translated as CASSLRSGGRPTNTGELFF.